A single sample is the source of the 15 T cell receptor beta chains below, sequenced in a study of T cells in Graves' hyperthyroidism and ophthalmopathy. Amplification of TCR beta CDR3 regions used RNA as the template. The HTBI primer set drove a first-round RT-PCR of the TCR CDR3. A single record per CDR3 protein comes from TCRdb applying MiXCR to the multiplex PCR reads. The sample contains hundreds of thousands of distinct CDR3 sequences, 14% to 15% of which appear only once. The sequenced sample consisted of blood. The receptor set was obtained from a woman aged 40 to 55 with Graves' ophthalmopathy.

This clonotype was seen repeatedly, ten times or more. The chain employs TRBV28 and TRBJ1-1; 9 bases align to TRBD1. The J segment lost 4 bases and the V segment lost 5 bases, leaving 11 bases of the junction unmatched. The CDR3 sequence is 16 residues long. Germline CDR1 reads MDHEN; CDR2 reads SYDVKM. CDR3 loop: CASSAQGAGVGTEAFF. The DNA for the CDR3 is TGTGCCAGCAGTGCACAGGGGGCGGGGGTGGGCACTGAAGCTTTCTTT.

This clonotype was recorded at least ten times. The chain links TRBV28 to TRBJ1-1; a weak D match, TRBD1 (6 bases). The germline V gene has CDR1 MDHEN and CDR2 SYDVKM. The V gene lost 6 bases and the J gene lost 7 bases, with 18 bases spanning the gap. The CDR3 runs 14 residues. The CDR3 DNA reads as TGTGCCAGCAGGGAGGGGGGTAGTGGCGATGAAGCTTTCTTT. Its translation is CASREGGSGDEAFF. Supplemented by reference TRBV28 and TRBJ1-1, the full variable domain reads DVKVTQSSRYLVKRTGEKVFLECVQDMDHENMFWYRQDPGLGLRLIYFSYDVKMKEKGDIPEGYSVSREKKERFSLILESASTNQTSMYLCASREGGSGDEAFFGQGTRLTVV.

This clonotype was picked up a small number of times. The chain links TRBV28 to TRBJ2-2, with D tentatively TRBD2 (6 bases). The germline gives CDR1 MDHEN, CDR2 SYDVKM. Deletions cut 7 bases from V and 4 bases from J, with 22 bases between. The CDR3 consists of 17 residues. CDR3 in amino acids: CASINWGGGTRTGELFF. CDR3 nucleotides: TGTGCCAGCATCAACTGGGGTGGCGGGACTCGCACCGGGGAGCTGTTTTTT.

The chain uses TRBV29-1 and TRBJ1-1; D is uncertain. The germline V gene encodes CDR1 SQVTM and CDR2 ANQGSEA. V lost 7 bases, J lost 0 bases, and 12 bases lay in between. The CDR3 consists of 13 residues. CDR3 amino acids: CSASEDMNTEAFF. In DNA form, the CDR3 reads TGCAGCGCCTCGGAAGACATGAACACTGAAGCTTTCTTT.

The chain employs TRBV6-5 and TRBJ2-2; D may be TRBD2 (5 bases). Trimming took off 9 bases at V and 5 bases at J, with 13 bases between the two ends. CDR3 length: 13 residues. Germline CDR1 MNHEY, CDR2 SVGAGI. CDR3 nucleotide sequence: TGTGCCAGTCAAAGGGAGAGGACCGGGGAGCTGTTTTTT. It specifies CASQRERTGELFF.

This clonotype was counted many times. The chain links TRBV7-9 to TRBJ2-5, with D perhaps TRBD1 (5 bases). Per germline, CDR1 SEHNR and CDR2 FQNEAQ (reference sequence). This CDR3 comprises 15 residues. Trimming removed 3 bases at V and 5 bases at J, with 16 bases between. The CDR3 bases are TGTGCCAGCAGCTTTGTTCCTAGGGGTGGGGAGACCCAGTACTTC. The encoded protein is CASSFVPRGGETQYF.

As regards this clonotype: Germline and junction disagree at one end, which may indicate a read error. The rearrangement links TRBV7-2 to TRBJ2-2; 10 nucleotides match TRBD2. Per the germline V gene, CDR1 is SGHTA and CDR2 is FQGNSA. CDR3 size: 16 residues. DNA for the CDR3: TGTGGCAGCAGCTTGAGCGGGAGGGGCCTCCCCGGGGAGCTGTTTTTT. Amino acids: CGSSLSGRGLPGELFF.

This clonotype was found many times. The chain carries TRBV20-1 and TRBJ2-5; 7 bases line up with TRBD2. This CDR3 has 15 residues. Unmatched junction bases numbered 10, after V lost 5 bases and J lost 1 base. CDR1 and CDR2 from the germline V gene are DFQATT and SNEGSKA (reference sequence). The CDR3 sequence: CSALRGEVFQETQYF. CDR3 in DNA: TGCAGTGCTCTCCGGGGGGAGGTCTTCCAAGAGACCCAGTACTTC.

Here the CDR3 DNA reads TGTGCCAGCAGCTTAGTTGGTATGGCAGGGGGCGAGCAGTACTTC. The encoded protein is CASSLVGMAGGEQYF. The chain is built from TRBV7-2 and TRBJ2-7; TRBD1 aligns across 7 bases. The CDR3 extends over 15 amino acids. Germline assignment: CDR1 SGHTA and CDR2 FQGNSA. V lost 1 base to trimming and J lost 6 bases; unmatched junction nucleotides: 9.

This clonotype was seen at least ten times. The J gene is TRBJ2-7, the V gene TRBV20-1; TRBD2 agrees at 13 bases. The CDR3 has 12 residues. Germline V gives CDR1 DFQATT, CDR2 SNEGSKA (reference sequence). Trimming took 7 bases from V and 5 from J; bases not matched to a gene: 2. Here the CDR3 DNA reads TGCAGTGGAGGACTAGCGGGAGACGAGCAGTACTTC. It specifies CSGGLAGDEQYF.

This clonotype was counted many times. The gene calls are TRBV5-8 and TRBJ2-7, with 7 bases that match TRBD1. The germline V gene has CDR1 SGHTS and CDR2 YDEGEE. The CDR3 length is 13 residues. J was trimmed by 4 bases and V by 1 base; bases with no gene match: 2. The chain's CDR3 is CASSLTGVYEQYF. CDR3 nucleotide sequence: TGTGCCAGCAGCTTGACAGGGGTTTACGAGCAGTACTTC.

This clonotype was observed at least ten times. V usage is TRBV2 and J usage is TRBJ2-5, with D perhaps matching TRBD2 (5 bases). Germline V gene data show CDR1 as SNHLY and CDR2 as FYNNEI. The V and J ends lost 6 bases and 4 bases respectively, with 15 bases between them. This CDR3 contains 14 residues. CDR3: CASRPGNSIETQYF. The DNA of the CDR3 is TGTGCCAGCAGGCCCGGGAACTCCATAGAGACCCAGTACTTC.

The chain couples TRBV30 to TRBJ1-6; D is undetermined. The CDR3 is made up of 17 amino acids. V was trimmed by 2 bases and J by 0 bases, leaving 14 bases between them. The germline CDR1 and CDR2 sequences are GTSNPN and SVGIG (reference sequence). The CDR3 DNA is TGTGCCTGGAGTACCCGGGCCTTGAGCTCCTATAATTCACCCCTCCACTTT. It translates to CAWSTRALSSYNSPLHF. Supplemented by reference TRBV30 and TRBJ1-6, the full variable domain reads SQTIHQWPATLVQPVGSPLSLECTVEGTSNPNLYWYRQAAGRGLQLLFYSVGIGQISSEVPQNLSASRPQDRQFILSSKKLLLSDSGFYLCAWSTRALSSYNSPLHFGNGTRLTVT.

The chain is built from TRBV4-1 and TRBJ2-7, with D perhaps matching TRBD2 (5 bases). V was trimmed by 1 base and J by 5 bases, leaving 9 bases between them. Germline CDR1 MGHRA, CDR2 YSYEKL. There are 13 residues in the CDR3. The CDR3 spells CASSQAVAHEQYF. The DNA for the CDR3 is TGCGCCAGCAGCCAAGCGGTAGCGCACGAGCAGTACTTC.

The chain couples TRBV18 to TRBJ2-4; D call uncertain. Between the trimmed V and J ends, which lost 2 bases and 4 bases, there was a span of 6 bases. The CDR3 runs to 13 residues. The germline V gene has CDR1 KGHSH and CDR2 LQKENI. The DNA for the CDR3 is TGTGCCAGCTCACCAGACGAGAAAAACATTCAGTACTTC. Its translation: CASSPDEKNIQYF.